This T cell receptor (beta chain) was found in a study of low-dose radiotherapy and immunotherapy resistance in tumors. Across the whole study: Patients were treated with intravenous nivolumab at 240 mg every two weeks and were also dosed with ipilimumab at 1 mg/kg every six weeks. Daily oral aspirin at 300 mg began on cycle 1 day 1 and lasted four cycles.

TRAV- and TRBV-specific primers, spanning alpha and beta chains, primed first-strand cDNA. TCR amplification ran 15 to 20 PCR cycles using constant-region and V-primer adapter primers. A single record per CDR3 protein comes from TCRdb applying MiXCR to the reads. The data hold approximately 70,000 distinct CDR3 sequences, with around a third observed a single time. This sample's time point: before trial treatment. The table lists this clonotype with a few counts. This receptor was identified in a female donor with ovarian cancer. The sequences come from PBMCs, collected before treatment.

For the CDR3, the DNA is TGTGCCAGCAGCCCTCCGACCCTTCGTCAAGAGACCCAGTACTTC. Its protein product is CASSPPTLRQETQYF. The chain joins TRBV6-6 to TRBJ2-5; no reliable D call. Trimming pared 6 bases from V and 2 bases from J, leaving 16 bases between. This CDR3 is 15 amino acids long. Germline V gene data show CDR1 as MNHNY and CDR2 as SVGAGI (reference sequence).